This TCR beta chain appears in the sequencing data of a study of control samples from healthy donors and cancer patients. TCRdb's table, derived via immunoSEQ multiplex PCR, lists solely in-frame clones and lacks some. The sample holds roughly 400,000 clones, over 75% seen once. This CDR3 is 13 amino acids long. The germline V and J ends were trimmed by 1 base and 7 bases, with 8 bases remaining between them. Germline CDR1 reads MGHRA; CDR2 reads YSYEKL. The sample comprised PBMCs. This receptor was identified in a man in his forties with head and neck cancer. V usage is TRBV4-1 and J usage is TRBJ1-5; D call uncertain. In DNA form, the CDR3 reads TGCGCCAGCAGCCAAGGCGGGTTACAGCCCCAGCATTTT. Translated, it gives CASSQGGLQPQHF.